The clone carrying this T cell receptor (beta chain) has only a few counts. Antigen unknown. Each TCR beta library was made by quantitative 5'-RACE that incorporated molecular barcodes. TCRdb processed the 5' RACE reads anew with MiXCR; each CDR3 protein has one entry. The sample comprises approximately 290,000 distinct CDR3 sequences, less than 25% of which are singletons, and approximately 3.7% rests with the top ten. The data belong to a study of CD8 T cells in ankylosing spondylitis. V was pared by 2 bases and J by 0 bases, with 11 bases between. There are 16 residues in the CDR3. The V gene's germline CDR1 is SQVTM and CDR2 ANQGSEA. General observations from the study: Those disease-linked clones were CD8+; they were also relatively rare in peripheral blood. Matched ankylosing spondylitis synovial fluid reportedly contained a significantly enriched population of disease-linked clones.

Sample: blood, either unsorted or a sorted T cell fraction (not recorded which). The origin of this receptor is a female donor with ankylosing spondylitis or in good health (not recorded which). The chain uses TRBV29-1 and TRBJ2-6; D possibly uses TRBD1 or TRBD2 (5 bases each). The chain's CDR3 is CSVERSRGSGANVLTF. The CDR3 coding sequence is TGCAGCGTTGAAAGGTCGAGGGGCTCTGGGGCCAACGTCCTGACTTTC.